This entry lists 25 T cell receptor beta chains sequenced from one sample in a study of shared clonotypes between healthy human individuals. The data were produced by immunoSEQ multiplex PCR, yet TCRdb's version contains in-frame clones alone and is incomplete. This table holds about 1.5 million clones, approximately 96% found once. The specimen sequenced was naive CD4+ T cells sorted from blood. The subset was: CD45RA+ positively selected. The source of these receptors is a man aged 25-45 years in good health.

The rearrangement joins TRBV6-1 to TRBJ2-5; TRBD1 agrees at 10 bases. V was pared by 7 bases and J by 5 bases, with 10 bases of the junction left unmatched. CDR1 and CDR2 from the germline V gene are MNHNS and SASEGT. This CDR3 region has 15 residues. CDR3 amino acids: CASISTGGLGETQYF. DNA for the CDR3: TGTGCCAGCATTTCGACAGGGGGCCTGGGGGAGACCCAGTACTTC.

About this clone: Other DNA sequences within the sample encode an identical CDR3. The chain joins TRBV9 to TRBJ2-3, with 10 bases fitting TRBD2. In germline, CDR1 is SGDLS, CDR2 YYNGEE. This CDR3 has 16 amino acids. With 0 bases clipped from V and 0 bases from J, the junction kept 1 base outside the gene matches. In nucleotides, the CDR3 is TGTGCCAGCAGCGTAGCTAGCGGGAGAAGCACAGATACGCAGTATTTT. It codes for CASSVASGRSTDTQYF.

The V gene is TRBV7-2, the J gene TRBJ2-1, with 13 bases aligning to TRBD2. In germline, CDR1 is SGHTA, CDR2 FQGNSA. Trimming at V came to 4 bases and at J to 7 bases, leaving 7 bases not matched to a gene. The CDR3 has 16 amino acids. CDR3 sequence (DNA): TGTGCCAGCAGCTCCCTGACTAGCGGGAGGAGTAATGAGCAGTTCTTC. Residues: CASSSLTSGRSNEQFF.

This clone was counted once. The CDR3 region is CASRWVTDEQFF. The CDR3 coding sequence is TGTGCCAGCAGGTGGGTGACGGATGAGCAGTTCTTC. V is TRBV2 and J is TRBJ2-1; no clear D. The V gene's germline CDR1 is SNHLY and CDR2 FYNNEI. The CDR3 consists of 12 residues. V was pared by 6 bases and J by 8 bases, with 11 bases between.

The chain has TRBV10-3 and TRBJ1-1; the match to TRBD1 covers 10 bases. The CDR3 has 17 amino acids. J lost 0 bases, V lost 9 bases, and 13 bases had no gene match. Looked up from germline, CDR1 is ENHRY and CDR2 is SYGVKD. The CDR3 nucleotides are TGTGCCATATCCGGCGGGACAGGGGTCGTCGTGAACACTGAAGCTTTCTTT. The encoded protein is CAISGGTGVVVNTEAFF.

The chain combines TRBV5-1 with TRBJ1-1; possible D gene TRBD1, 6 bases. V was shortened by 4 bases and J by 2 bases, with 12 bases between the two germline ends. CDR1 and CDR2 from the germline V gene are SGHRS and YFSETQ. This CDR3 spans 14 amino acids. CDR3 in DNA: TGCGCCAGCAGCGTAACGGGGGCAAACACTGAAGCTTTCTTT. This translates into CASSVTGANTEAFF.

The rearrangement links TRBV10-3 to TRBJ2-7; D is possibly TRBD1 or TRBD2 (5 bases each). Germline lookup yields CDR1 ENHRY and CDR2 SYGVKD. This CDR3 is built from 12 residues. With 5 bases removed from V and 2 bases from J, the gap between germline ends came to 7 bases. The CDR3 region is CAISRGPYEQYF. CDR3 DNA: TGTGCCATCAGTCGGGGCCCCTACGAGCAGTACTTC.

V is TRBV5-1 and J is TRBJ1-5, with 11 bases matching TRBD1. From germline, CDR1 is SGHRS and CDR2 YFSETQ. The CDR3 runs 17 residues. The junction had 6 bases not matched to a gene; V was cut back by 4 bases and J by 0 bases. CDR3 nucleotides: TGCGCCAGCAGCCCGGGACAGGGGGGCCTTAGCAATCAGCCCCAGCATTTT. It is translated as CASSPGQGGLSNQPQHF.

Only one count was recorded for this clone. Additional DNA sequences in this sample encode the identical CDR3. The rearrangement uses TRBV18 and TRBJ2-7; TRBD2 agrees at 9 bases. This CDR3 has 14 residues. Germline assignment: CDR1 KGHSH and CDR2 LQKENI. The V gene end was trimmed by 3 bases and the J gene end by 4 bases; junction bases not matched to a gene: 4. The CDR3: CASSPLAGSYEQYF. The CDR3 coding sequence is TGTGCCAGCTCACCCCTAGCGGGATCTTACGAGCAGTACTTC. Looking up the rest from reference TRBV18 and TRBJ2-7 gives the full variable domain: NAGVMQNPRHLVRRRGQEARLRCSPMKGHSHVYWYRQLPEEGLKFMVYLQKENIIDESGMPKERFSAEFPKEGPSILRIQQVVRGDSAAYFCASSPLAGSYEQYFGPGTRLTVT.

This chain links TRBV9 with TRBJ1-5, with 7 bases aligning to TRBD1. Looked up from germline, CDR1 is SGDLS and CDR2 is YYNGEE. The ends lost 4 bases at V and 6 bases at J; junction bases unmatched: 10. The CDR3 runs to 15 residues. CDR3 sequence: CASSPQGTAGQPQHF. DNA for the CDR3: TGTGCCAGCAGCCCCCAGGGGACAGCCGGTCAGCCCCAGCATTTT.

The CDR3 here is CASSLALFYNEQFF. The CDR3 DNA reads as TGTGCCAGCAGCTTAGCTCTTTTCTACAATGAGCAGTTCTTC. V gene TRBV7-2 combines with J gene TRBJ2-1; D unresolved. Germline V gene sequence: CDR1 SGHTA, CDR2 FQGNSA. The CDR3 is made up of 14 amino acids. The ends were cut back, 0 bases at V and 3 bases at J, with 6 bases in the middle.

The chain couples TRBV6-1 to TRBJ1-1; no reliable D call. Trimming pared 4 bases from V and 0 bases from J, leaving 6 bases between. CDR1 and CDR2 from the germline V gene are MNHNS and SASEGT. This CDR3 region has 13 residues. The CDR3: CASSGHLNTEAFF. The DNA for the CDR3 is TGTGCCAGCAGTGGGCATCTGAACACTGAAGCTTTCTTT.

As to this clone: No DNA is shown, since the ends of the CDR3 on it are uncertain; the CDR3 is the one TCRdb lists. V and J are TRBV28 and TRBJ1-2; no check of the table's D call, TRBD1, against the DNA was made. Germline CDR1 is MDHEN and CDR2 is SYDVKM. The CDR3 totals 16 residues, both ends included. The CDR3 sequence: CASSSSGQGGWGGYTF.

The rearrangement links TRBV12-1 to TRBJ2-3; TRBD1, the D gene given by the table, was not confirmed from the DNA. TRBV12-1 is annotated as a pseudogene. The length of the CDR3 is 14 residues. Here the CDR3 reads CASSLAGTEDTQYF. The CDR3, as DNA: TGTGCCAGCAGCCTAGCCGGGACAGAAGATACGCAGTATTTT.

The V call is TRBV5-4, the J call TRBJ1-2; 9 positions match TRBD1. Trimming took 4 bases from V and 8 from J; bases not matched to a gene: 3. This CDR3 comprises 12 residues. Per the germline V gene, CDR1 is SGHNT and CDR2 is YYREEE (reference sequence). The CDR3 loop is CASSPDRGGYTF. The CDR3 DNA is TGTGCCAGCAGCCCAGACAGGGGGGGCTACACCTTC.

The chain is built from TRBV5-6 and TRBJ2-2, with D tentatively TRBD2 (6 bases). This CDR3 has 14 amino acids. With 7 bases removed from V and 2 bases from J, the gap between germline ends came to 12 bases. Per the germline V gene, CDR1 is SGHDT and CDR2 is YYEEEE. In DNA, the CDR3 is TGTGCCAGCGGTAGCGGAGACAACACCGGGGAGCTGTTTTTT. This gives the protein CASGSGDNTGELFF.

The V call is TRBV19, the J call TRBJ2-7; TRBD2 matches at 7 bases. The CDR3 is 15 amino acids. Germline CDR1 and CDR2: LNHDA and SQIVND (reference sequence). V was clipped by 1 base and J by 0 bases; unmatched bases: 3. CDR3 amino acids: CASSIGGSGSYEQYF. CDR3 sequence (DNA): TGTGCCAGTAGTATAGGCGGGAGTGGCTCCTACGAGCAGTACTTC.

This chain joins TRBV28 and TRBJ2-7; TRBD2 agrees at 8 bases. CDR1 is MDHEN, CDR2 SYDVKM, per germline. The CDR3 spans 14 residues. Losses at the gene ends were 11 bases for V and 4 bases for J; bases not matched to a gene: 13. This chain's CDR3 is CASRGSGSQYEQYF. DNA of the CDR3: TGTGCCTCCCGGGGCAGCGGGAGCCAGTACGAGCAGTACTTC.

The rearrangement links TRBV20-1 to TRBJ2-7; no definite D call. The CDR3 consists of 10 residues. CDR1 is DFQATT and CDR2 is SNEGSKA in the germline V gene (reference sequence). V lost 6 bases, J lost 3 bases, and 6 bases lay in between. In DNA, the CDR3 is TGCAGTGCCCTCCGCTACGAGCAGTACTTC. Its translation: CSALRYEQYF.

The CDR3 is CSVEVVRRDTQYF. CDR3 in DNA: TGCAGCGTTGAAGTTGTGAGGAGGGATACGCAGTATTTT. This chain joins TRBV29-1 and TRBJ2-3; maybe TRBD2 (5 bases). V lost 1 base to trimming and J lost 6 bases, with 11 bases between them. This CDR3 has 13 residues. Germline V lookup: CDR1 SQVTM, CDR2 ANQGSEA.

The chain is built from TRBV7-5 and TRBJ1-4; the table's D gene call, TRBD1, was not cross checked with the DNA. TRBV7-5 is described as a pseudogene. This CDR3 spans 14 amino acids. The CDR3 DNA reads as TGTGTCAGAAGCCTTTGGGACAGTAGTGAAAAACTGTTTTTT. Amino acids: CVRSLWDSSEKLFF.

The V and J genes are TRBV9 and TRBJ2-7; D not resolved. Trimming left V 1 base short and J 3 bases short, with 11 bases between. The germline CDR1 and CDR2 sequences are SGDLS and YYNGEE. The CDR3 is 14 residues long. The CDR3 sequence is CASSVSRIDYEQYF. CDR3 bases: TGTGCCAGCAGCGTATCCAGGATAGACTACGAGCAGTACTTC.

V and J are TRBV9 and TRBJ2-2; D not certain. This CDR3 spans 15 amino acids. V lost 1 base to trimming and J lost 3 bases, with 10 bases between them. The V gene's germline CDR1 is SGDLS and CDR2 YYNGEE. The DNA of the CDR3 is TGTGCCAGCAGCGTACGTGGGATCGACACCGGGGAGCTGTTTTTT. Residues: CASSVRGIDTGELFF.

The chain uses TRBV5-4 and TRBJ2-1; 8 bases line up with TRBD1. V was clipped by 4 bases and J by 6 bases; unmatched bases: 9. Germline CDR1 is SGHNT and CDR2 is YYREEE (reference sequence). The CDR3 is 15 amino acids. CDR3 amino acids: CASSPRAGGLNEQFF. The CDR3 DNA is TGTGCCAGCAGCCCTCGGGCAGGGGGCCTCAATGAGCAGTTCTTC.

The gene calls are TRBV9 and TRBJ1-3, with D uncertain. V lost 0 bases, J lost 6 bases, and 10 bases lay in between. From germline, CDR1 is SGDLS and CDR2 YYNGEE. The CDR3 length is 14 residues. CDR3 sequence: CASSVGVEKNTIYF. The DNA of the CDR3 is TGTGCCAGCAGCGTAGGGGTCGAGAAAAACACCATATATTTT.